A selection of T cell receptor beta chains follows, all from one sample in a study of OX40 agonist ivuxolimab in advanced cancers. TCRdb's table, derived via immunoSEQ multiplex PCR, lists solely in-frame clones and lacks some. The data show 55,000 to 75,000 clones, about four fifths seen once. Sequences were derived from CD4+ or CD8+ T cells sorted from blood, sampled in a trial of the OX40 agonist ivuxolimab. The receptors stem from an adult with an advanced solid tumor such as melanoma, head and neck, liver or kidney cancer. Each CDR3 is given with its conserved first and last residue. A D gene is named only where the DNA matches it firmly. For some rows the clone size is stated as once, few or many, or as a class when expanded; others skip it.

J gene,D gene,clone size,V gene,CDR3 protein,CDR3 DNA
TRBJ2-7,.,.,TRBV9,CASSPLGSPPGVTYEQYF,TGTGCCAGCAGCCCCTTGGGTAGTCCTCCTGGTGTCACCTACGAGCAGTACTTC
TRBJ2-3,.,.,TRBV4-1,CASSLTLDVTDTQYF,TGCGCCAGCAGCCTCACCCTTGACGTCACAGATACGCAGTATTTT
TRBJ1-5,.,.,TRBV30,CAWSTGGYSNQPQHF,TGTGCCTGGAGTACCGGCGGATATAGCAATCAGCCCCAGCATTTT
TRBJ2-5,.,.,TRBV6-1,CASSEGSETQYF,TGTGCCAGCAGTGAAGGGTCAGAGACCCAGTACTTC
TRBJ1-3,.,.,TRBV18,CASYPPDFVGNTIYF,TGTGCCAGCTATCCCCCGGACTTCGTTGGAAACACCATATATTTT
TRBJ2-1,TRBD2,.,TRBV30,CALKAGVGNEQFF,TGTGCCTTAAAGGCGGGAGTAGGCAATGAGCAGTTCTTC
TRBJ2-6,.,.,TRBV19,CASSIAATRANVLTF,TGTGCCAGTAGTATAGCGGCCACTCGGGCCAACGTCCTGACTTTC
TRBJ2-1,TRBD2,.,TRBV7-2,CASSRGTTLGVDEQFF,TGTGCCAGCAGCCGCGGGACTACCCTGGGTGTGGATGAGCAGTTCTTC
TRBJ2-3,.,.,TRBV5-1,CASSLGPGTDTQYF,TGCGCCAGCAGTCTCGGCCCAGGCACAGATACGCAGTATTTT
TRBJ2-1,.,.,TRBV10-3,CAIAGTTNYNEQFF,TGTGCCATCGCCGGGACCACGAATTACAATGAGCAGTTCTTC
TRBJ2-1,TRBD2,.,TRBV10-3,CAISRTAGDYNEQFF,TGTGCCATCAGTCGGACCGCGGGAGACTACAATGAGCAGTTCTTC
TRBJ1-4,.,.,TRBV7-9,CASHPGTQEKLFF,TGTGCCAGCCACCCCGGGACGCAAGAAAAACTGTTTTTT
TRBJ2-7,TRBD1,.,TRBV28,CASSYPTVLYQGAGGQYF,TGTGCCAGCAGTTATCCCACAGTATTGTACCAGGGGGCTGGCGGGCAGTACTTC
TRBJ1-2,.,.,TRBV5-6,CASSFSYTTSYGYTF,TGTGCCAGCAGCTTTTCTTATACCACCAGCTATGGCTACACCTTC
TRBJ2-1,TRBD2,.,TRBV6-6,CASRGLAGGSYNEQFF,TGTGCCAGCAGGGGACTAGCGGGGGGTTCTTACAATGAGCAGTTCTTC
TRBJ1-5,.,.,TRBV7-8,CASSPRRGAGSNQPQHF,TGTGCCAGCAGCCCGAGGAGAGGGGCGGGAAGCAATCAGCCCCAGCATTTT
TRBJ2-6,.,.,TRBV27,CASTRSTGTPNVLTF,TGTGCCAGCACCCGATCTACAGGGACCCCCAACGTCCTGACTTTC
TRBJ1-1,TRBD1,.,TRBV11-3,CASSTRDRAEAFF,TGTGCCAGCAGCACCCGGGACAGGGCTGAAGCTTTCTTT
TRBJ1-1,.,few,TRBV27,CASSLPSTGRGEAFF,TGTGCCAGCAGTTTACCCTCGACCGGACGGGGTGAAGCTTTCTTT
TRBJ1-5,.,.,TRBV5-1,CASSPEGASWPQHF,TGCGCCAGCTCGCCCGAAGGGGCGTCTTGGCCCCAGCATTTT
TRBJ2-3,.,few,TRBV7-9,CASSTGPFLQYF,TGTGCCAGCAGCACTGGACCCTTCCTACAGTATTTT
TRBJ2-2,.,.,TRBV29-1,CSVKVGVTGELFF,TGCAGCGTCAAGGTCGGGGTCACCGGGGAGCTGTTTTTT
TRBJ2-1,.,.,TRBV19,CASSPGPNNEQFF,TGTGCCAGTAGCCCGGGACCGAACAATGAGCAGTTCTTC
TRBJ2-1,TRBD2,.,TRBV7-8,CASSPRLAGGSGEQFF,TGTGCCAGCAGCCCCAGACTAGCGGGAGGGTCGGGTGAGCAGTTCTTC
TRBJ1-2,.,once,TRBV4-1,CASSQEPNRGGYTF,TGCGCCAGCAGCCAAGAACCGAACCGGGGTGGCTACACCTTC
TRBJ1-1,.,.,TRBV10-3,CAIRGSSHLRKETEAFF,TGTGCCATCAGGGGCAGTTCCCACCTTAGGAAAGAGACTGAAGCTTTCTTT
TRBJ2-7,.,.,TRBV27,CASSFAGHPSYEQYF,TGTGCCAGCAGTTTTGCCGGCCATCCCTCCTACGAGCAGTACTTC
TRBJ1-1,TRBD1,once,TRBV6-5,CASSPPMTGGTEAFF,TGTGCCAGCAGTCCTCCAATGACAGGGGGCACTGAAGCTTTCTTT
TRBJ2-2,.,.,TRBV2,CASSEALSNTGELFF,TGTGCCAGCAGTGAAGCGCTTAGCAACACCGGGGAGCTGTTTTTT
TRBJ2-2,TRBD2,.,TRBV27,CASSRLAGGRTGELFF,TGTGCCAGCTCTCGACTAGCGGGAGGCCGGACCGGGGAGCTGTTTTTT
TRBJ2-6,.,.,TRBV9,CASSAGDAGANVLTF,TGTGCCAGCAGCGCCGGTGATGCGGGGGCCAACGTCCTGACTTTC
TRBJ1-2,.,.,TRBV5-6,CASSLGSNYGYTF,TGTGCCAGCAGCTTGGGCAGCAACTATGGCTACACCTTC
TRBJ2-7,.,.,TRBV29-1,CSVGKASRREQYF,TGCAGCGTTGGGAAAGCGAGCCGGAGAGAGCAGTACTTC
TRBJ1-1,TRBD1,.,TRBV2,CASSEVGQGYTEAFF,TGTGCCAGCAGTGAAGTGGGACAGGGATATACTGAAGCTTTCTTT
TRBJ2-1,.,.,TRBV7-2,CASSFYDNEQFF,TGTGCCAGCAGCTTCTACGACAATGAGCAGTTCTTC
TRBJ1-1,.,.,TRBV6-6,CASKTPGSDTEAFF,TGTGCCAGCAAGACCCCCGGCAGTGACACTGAAGCTTTCTTT
TRBJ1-1,.,.,TRBV6-1,CASSFRDDTEAFF,TGTGCCAGTTCGTTCAGGGATGACACTGAAGCTTTCTTT
TRBJ2-7,.,once,TRBV11-3,CASSLGNSYEQYF,TGTGCCAGCAGCTTAGGAAACAGCTACGAGCAGTACTTC
TRBJ2-2,.,.,TRBV27,CASSFLLGELFF,TGTGCCAGCAGTTTTCTGTTAGGGGAGCTGTTTTTT
TRBJ1-3,TRBD1,.,TRBV11-2,CASTLGTGGLRNTIYF,TGTGCCAGCACCTTGGGGACAGGGGGATTGAGAAACACCATATATTTT
TRBJ2-7,TRBD1,.,TRBV5-1,CASSSGTGSSYEQYF,TGCGCCAGCAGCTCAGGGACAGGAAGCTCCTACGAGCAGTACTTC
TRBJ1-1,TRBD1,.,TRBV10-3,CAISEGQANTEAFF,TGTGCCATCAGTGAGGGACAGGCGAACACTGAAGCTTTCTTT
TRBJ1-6,.,.,TRBV19,CASRLKIGVGGSGNSPLHF,TGTGCCAGTAGGCTCAAAATCGGGGTCGGGGGCTCCGGCAATTCACCCCTCCACTTT